The source of this TCR beta chain is a study of shared clonotypes between healthy human individuals. Overall study context: Participating donors consisted of two women and three men aged 18 to 49. Researchers assigned three CD4 naive, three CD4 memory, two CD8 naive and one CD8 memory plate to each donor. General study findings and limits: In contrast to clonotypes shared by all four donors, non-shared clonotypes had lower generation probabilities.

Profiling relied on immunoSEQ multiplex PCR, and the TCRdb table lists in-frame clones only, not all of them. The sample consists of about 230,000 clones, under 80% of them appearing once. This clone occurred once. Its antigen remains unknown. What was sequenced was memory CD4+ T cells sorted from blood. Subset reported: CD45RA-negative fraction. The source of this sequence is a man aged 25-40 years in good health.

CDR3 DNA: TGTGCCACCGGCCGGCTAGCGGACTCCTACGAGCAGTACTTC. Protein: CATGRLADSYEQYF. The J gene is TRBJ2-7, the V gene TRBV10-3, with 7 nucleotides matching TRBD2. The CDR3 consists of 14 residues. The germline gives CDR1 ENHRY, CDR2 SYGVKD. V shed 10 bases and J 0 bases; nucleotides not matched to a gene: 9.